This entry lists 28 T cell receptor beta chains sequenced from one sample in a study of T cell changes during pregnancy in multiple sclerosis (dated by TCRdb to 2018 to 2020). Library method: the immunoSEQ multiplex PCR assay. TCRdb holds this immuneACCESS table with in-frame rearrangements only. Some clones are missing; in checked studies, unresolved V genes explain under half, and the rest has no known cause. This sample comprises 65,000 to 80,000 clones, approximately 92% of them detected only once. The ten top clones hold more than 1% of the sample. Here the sequenced sample was peripheral blood, taken in the first trimester of pregnancy. The receptor source for this set is a female donor with multiple sclerosis, enrolled in a pregnancy study.

The chain is built from TRBV28 and TRBJ2-5, with TRBD2 as a possible D gene (5 bases). V was cut by 3 bases and J by 5 bases, with 10 bases left in between. This CDR3 has 13 residues. In germline, CDR1 is MDHEN, CDR2 SYDVKM. CDR3 in amino acids: CASSFGLLETQYF. In nucleotides, the CDR3 is TGTGCCAGCAGTTTCGGACTTTTGGAGACCCAGTACTTC. Together with reference TRBV28 and TRBJ2-5, the CDR3 gives the full variable domain: DVKVTQSSRYLVKRTGEKVFLECVQDMDHENMFWYRQDPGLGLRLIYFSYDVKMKEKGDIPEGYSVSREKKERFSLILESASTNQTSMYLCASSFGLLETQYFGPGTRLLVL.

The chain combines TRBV2 with TRBJ1-2; TRBD1 agrees at 10 bases. CDR3 size: 18 residues. J gave up 4 bases and V 6 bases, and 17 bases lay outside the gene matches. Looked up from germline, CDR1 is SNHLY and CDR2 is FYNNEI. The CDR3 bases are TGTGCCAGCAGCTCCGCTAAGGACAGGGGGTCGTATAGCTATGGCTACACCTTC. It is translated as CASSSAKDRGSYSYGYTF. The full variable domain, rest sourced from reference TRBV2 and TRBJ1-2, is EPEVTQTPSHQVTQMGQEVILRCVPISNHLYFYWYRQILGQKVEFLVSFYNNEISEKSEIFDDQFSVERPDGSNFTLKIRSTKLEDSAMYFCASSSAKDRGSYSYGYTFGSGTRLTVV.

The V gene is TRBV7-9, the J gene TRBJ1-1; D is unclear. CDR3 size: 14 residues. Germline lookup yields CDR1 SEHNR and CDR2 FQNEAQ (reference sequence). The V gene lost 1 base and the J gene lost 0 bases, with 6 bases spanning the gap. The CDR3 DNA is TGTGCCAGCAGCTTAGGGCGGATGAACACTGAAGCTTTCTTT. Protein sequence: CASSLGRMNTEAFF.

CDR3 DNA: TGTGCCAGTAGTAGATGGGGTCGAATGGCGGGACAGGGAAACACTGAAGCTTTCTTT. It is translated as CASSRWGRMAGQGNTEAFF. This chain uses TRBV19 with TRBJ1-1, with 9 nucleotides matching TRBD1. Per germline, CDR1 LNHDA and CDR2 SQIVND (reference sequence). The CDR3 covers 19 residues. V was clipped by 4 bases and J by 2 bases; unmatched bases: 17.

This clone was observed once. This chain uses TRBV10-1 with TRBJ2-1; 8 bases match TRBD1. The germline V gene has CDR1 WNHNN and CDR2 SYGVQD (reference sequence). J gave up 4 bases and V 3 bases, and 5 bases lay outside the gene matches. The CDR3 runs to 15 residues. CDR3 sequence reads: CASSDSGTGYNEQFF. As DNA, the CDR3 is TGCGCCAGCAGTGATTCCGGGACAGGATACAATGAGCAGTTCTTC.

V and J are TRBV6-7 and TRBJ1-6; no clear D gene. TRBV6-7 is noted as an ORF with a role that remains uncertain. The CDR3 contains 15 residues. V was pared by 7 bases and J by 6 bases, with 16 bases between. The CDR3 loop is CASKEIRSINSPLHF. In DNA, the CDR3 is TGTGCCAGCAAGGAGATAAGATCAATTAATTCACCCCTCCACTTT.

This chain uses TRBV11-3 with TRBJ1-1, with D possibly being TRBD1 (5 bases). Trimming took 5 bases from V and 1 from J, leaving 8 bases between them. The germline V gene encodes CDR1 SGHNT and CDR2 YENEEA. The CDR3 is 13 residues long. The CDR3 loop reads CASSLGQNTEAFF. CDR3 in DNA: TGTGCCAGCAGCCTCGGACAGAACACTGAAGCTTTCTTT.

The genes are TRBV19 and TRBJ2-3; 13 positions agree with TRBD2. The CDR3 runs to 17 residues. Germline lookup yields CDR1 LNHDA and CDR2 SQIVND (reference sequence). The J segment lost 3 bases and the V segment lost 3 bases, leaving 6 bases of the junction unmatched. Written as DNA, the CDR3 is TGTGCCAGTAGTATCCGGACTAGCGGGGGAAGGACAGATACGCAGTATTTT. This encodes CASSIRTSGGRTDTQYF.

This clone was recorded a few times. The chain joins TRBV5-1 to TRBJ2-5; a possible D gene is TRBD2 (6 bases). Germline V CDR1 and CDR2: SGHRS, YFSETQ. The ends were cut back, 5 bases at V and 2 bases at J, with 13 bases in the middle. The CDR3 has 14 amino acids. CDR3: CASRLSGTQETQYF. CDR3 nucleotide sequence: TGCGCCAGCAGGTTGTCCGGGACTCAAGAGACCCAGTACTTC.

The gene calls are TRBV25-1 and TRBJ2-2, with TRBD2 identical over 7 bases. Per the germline V gene, CDR1 is MGHDK and CDR2 is SYGVNS. Losses at the gene ends were 6 bases for V and 3 bases for J; bases not matched to a gene: 4. This CDR3 spans 14 amino acids. The CDR3, as DNA: TGTGCCAGCAGGACGGCGGGAGACACCGGGGAGCTGTTTTTT. Its translation: CASRTAGDTGELFF.

The chain couples TRBV7-6 to TRBJ2-7; TRBD1 matches 7 bases. CDR1 is SGHVS, CDR2 FNYEAQ, per germline. This CDR3 has 15 amino acids. The V segment lost 5 bases and the J segment 0 bases; nucleotides outside the gene matches: 7. CDR3 sequence: CASSEMTGYSYEQYF. DNA for the CDR3: TGTGCCAGCAGCGAGATGACAGGGTACTCCTACGAGCAGTACTTC.

The chain is built from TRBV28 and TRBJ1-1, with D possibly TRBD1 on 6 matching bases. V shed 1 base and J shed 3 bases, with 6 bases lying between them. This CDR3 is built from 13 residues. In germline, CDR1 is MDHEN, CDR2 SYDVKM. CDR3 sequence reads: CASSLYRDTEAFF. For the CDR3, the DNA is TGTGCCAGCAGTTTATACAGGGACACTGAAGCTTTCTTT.

The chain has TRBV28 and TRBJ1-2; D perhaps matches TRBD1 (5 bases). The CDR3 is 13 amino acids. CDR1 and CDR2 from the germline V gene are MDHEN and SYDVKM. V was pared by 4 bases and J by 8 bases, with 14 bases between. The CDR3 bases are TGTGCCAGCAGTTCAGGAGGGGCGAAAGGCTACACCTTC. As protein: CASSSGGAKGYTF.

The chain carries TRBV7-2 and TRBJ2-7; D may be TRBD1 (5 bases). Germline lookup yields CDR1 SGHTA and CDR2 FQGNSA. The V gene lost 2 bases and the J gene lost 3 bases, with 14 bases spanning the gap. CDR3 size: 15 residues. The CDR3 region has the DNA TGTGCCAGCAGCTTATCGCCAGGGAACGTCTACGAGCAGTACTTC. Its translation is CASSLSPGNVYEQYF. Using reference TRBV7-2 and TRBJ2-7 for the parts outside the CDR3, the full variable domain is GAGVSQSPSNKVTEKGKDVELRCDPISGHTALYWYRQSLGQGLEFLIYFQGNSAPDKSGLPSDRFSAERTGGSVSTLTIQRTQQEDSAVYLCASSLSPGNVYEQYFGPGTRLTVT.

The chain carries TRBV6-5 and TRBJ2-7, with D maybe TRBD1 (5 bases). The CDR3 is 12 amino acids. Trimming shortened V by 2 bases and J by 5 bases, and 7 bases separated the two germline ends. Germline CDR1 is MNHEY and CDR2 is SVGAGI. In DNA, the CDR3 is TGTGCCAGCAGTTACAGGGGTGACGAGCAGTACTTC. This codes for CASSYRGDEQYF.

The genes are TRBV18 and TRBJ1-1; 7 bases line up with TRBD1. The length of the CDR3 is 16 residues. The V gene's germline CDR1 is KGHSH and CDR2 LQKENI. Trimming at V came to 1 base and at J to 1 base, leaving 6 bases not matched to a gene. The CDR3 sequence: CASSPRTGERNTEAFF. The CDR3 bases are TGTGCCAGCTCACCACGCACAGGGGAGAGGAACACTGAAGCTTTCTTT. Complete variable domain (other parts from reference TRBV18 and TRBJ1-1): NAGVMQNPRHLVRRRGQEARLRCSPMKGHSHVYWYRQLPEEGLKFMVYLQKENIIDESGMPKERFSAEFPKEGPSILRIQQVVRGDSAAYFCASSPRTGERNTEAFFGQGTRLTVV.

The chain links TRBV18 to TRBJ1-5; D not resolved. Germline V gene lookup returns CDR1 KGHSH and CDR2 LQKENI. CDR3 length: 16 amino acids. V was pared by 6 bases and J by 7 bases, with 22 bases between. The CDR3 DNA reads as TGTGCCAGCTCCGAGGGAACCCAGGTTGGCCGGCAGCCCCAGCATTTT. This encodes CASSEGTQVGRQPQHF.

This chain uses TRBV19 with TRBJ2-6; D is possibly TRBD1 (6 bases). V dropped 4 bases and J dropped 2 bases, with 9 bases sitting between them. CDR3 length: 15 amino acids. Per the germline V gene, CDR1 is LNHDA and CDR2 is SQIVND (reference sequence). The CDR3 DNA reads TGTGCCAGTAGTAATCGACAGGCTGGGGCCAACGTCCTGACTTTC. It translates to CASSNRQAGANVLTF.

This chain joins TRBV2 and TRBJ2-7; TRBD2 matches at 9 bases. The CDR3 runs to 15 residues. J was trimmed by 6 bases and V by 6 bases; bases with no gene match: 12. In germline, CDR1 is SNHLY, CDR2 FYNNEI. CDR3 nucleotide sequence: TGTGCCAGCAGCCCGGGAGGACTAGCGTCTTCCGAGCAGTACTTC. It encodes CASSPGGLASSEQYF. Full variable domain (outside the CDR3, taken from reference TRBV2 and TRBJ2-7): EPEVTQTPSHQVTQMGQEVILRCVPISNHLYFYWYRQILGQKVEFLVSFYNNEISEKSEIFDDQFSVERPDGSNFTLKIRSTKLEDSAMYFCASSPGGLASSEQYFGPGTRLTVT.

The DNA for the CDR3 is TGTGCCAGCAGACCCGGGACATACAATGAGCAGTTCTTC. This encodes CASRPGTYNEQFF. The genes are TRBV6-5 and TRBJ2-1; TRBD1 is a possible D gene (6 bases). CDR3 size: 13 residues. The germline V gene encodes CDR1 MNHEY and CDR2 SVGAGI. V was clipped by 6 bases and J by 4 bases, with 10 bases between them.

The chain couples TRBV5-1 to TRBJ1-4; no definite D call. The germline V and J ends were trimmed by 2 bases and 0 bases, with 14 bases remaining between them. Germline lookup yields CDR1 SGHRS and CDR2 YFSETQ. This CDR3 comprises 17 residues. CDR3 DNA: TGCGCCAGCAGCTTTCATGAGGGAAGCACAACTAATGAAAAACTGTTTTTT. This translates into CASSFHEGSTTNEKLFF.

A single count supports this clone. The chain recombines TRBV29-1 with TRBJ1-2, with D perhaps TRBD1 (5 bases). CDR1 SQVTM and CDR2 ANQGSEA come from the germline V gene. Trimming stripped 6 bases from V and 2 bases from J, with 13 bases between. CDR3 length: 13 residues. CDR3 protein: CSVSTGGNYGYTF. CDR3 in DNA: TGCAGCGTCTCGACGGGGGGGAACTATGGCTACACCTTC.

The CDR3 nucleotides read TGTGCCAGCGACAGCCGAAATAGCAATCAGCCCCAGCATTTT. It translates to CASDSRNSNQPQHF. V and J are TRBV19 and TRBJ1-5; possibly TRBD1 for D (5 bases). Trimming took 9 bases from V and 0 from J, leaving 12 bases between them. This CDR3 contains 14 residues. CDR1 and CDR2 from the germline V gene are LNHDA and SQIVND (reference sequence).

Worth noting for this clone: A junction end diverges from the germline sequence, so it may reflect a read error. V usage is TRBV7-9 and J usage is TRBJ1-1; D not resolved. The CDR3 loop spans 14 amino acids. The germline V gene has CDR1 SEHNR and CDR2 FQNEAQ (reference sequence). CDR3 protein: CASSLGNTGSSSIF. Written as DNA, the CDR3 is TGTGCCAGCAGCTTAGGAAATACGGGGTCGAGTAGTATCTTT.

The gene calls are TRBV7-3 and TRBJ2-7; perhaps TRBD1 as D (5 bases). Trimming removed 4 bases at V and 6 bases at J, with 13 bases between. This CDR3 comprises 13 residues. Looked up from germline, CDR1 is SGHTA and CDR2 is FQGTGA. In DNA, the CDR3 is TGTGCCAGCAGCTCCAAAGCCAGGGCCGAGCAGTACTTC. Translating it yields CASSSKARAEQYF.

This clone was picked up one time. The chain recombines TRBV2 with TRBJ1-4; D possibly corresponds to TRBD1 (5 bases). Germline V gene sequence: CDR1 SNHLY, CDR2 FYNNEI. V was shortened by 11 bases and J by 5 bases, with 12 bases between the two germline ends. This CDR3 has 12 residues. The CDR3, as DNA: TGTGCCTCTGGGGGGGAGAATGAAAAACTGTTTTTT. Translation gives CASGGENEKLFF.

V usage is TRBV5-1 and J usage is TRBJ2-5; D possibly corresponds to TRBD2 (6 bases). The CDR3 loop spans 15 amino acids. The V end lost 6 bases, the J end lost 2 bases, and 17 bases lay between the germline ends. CDR1 and CDR2 (germline): SGHRS, YFSETQ. The CDR3 nucleotides read TGCGCCAGCACTTACGCCCGGGAGCCTCAAGAGACCCAGTACTTC. Residues: CASTYAREPQETQYF.

This sequence joins TRBV6-6 and TRBJ2-1, with D perhaps matching TRBD2 (5 bases). Germline CDR1 is MNHNY and CDR2 is SVGAGI (reference sequence). The CDR3 has 16 residues. With 0 bases removed from V and 1 base from J, the gap between germline ends came to 10 bases. DNA of the CDR3: TGTGCCAGCAGTTACTCGACGGGGAAATCCTACAATGAGCAGTTCTTC. Its translation: CASSYSTGKSYNEQFF.